This is a list of T cell receptor beta chains from one sample in a study of identical twins. TCRdb called the 5' RACE reads again in MiXCR, with one record for every CDR3 protein. The repertoire holds nearly 900,000 distinct CDR3 sequences, around an eighth seen once, with about 1.5% in the top ten. Another study also made use of these data, one on yellow fever vaccine responses in identical twins.

The sequencing sample was made of PBMCs. Receptors originate from a woman in her late teens or twenties in good health. The CDR3 runs from the conserved cysteine through the conserved F or W. The order of the fields is CDR3 protein, CDR3 DNA, V gene, J gene, D gene, clone size. D genes are given only for firm matches. Clone size is not always given. Where it is, it says once, few, many or a class for expanded clones.

CDR3: CATSRPYSPLHF
DNA: TGTGCCACCAGCAGGCCGTATTCACCCCTCCACTTT
V: TRBV15
J: TRBJ1-6
D: -
size: few

CDR3: CASSAERMDTEAFF
DNA: TGTGCCAGCAGTGCCGAGCGTATGGACACTGAAGCTTTCTTT
V: TRBV25-1
J: TRBJ1-1
D: -
size: few

CDR3: CASSPNKRLTSGRTDTQYF
DNA: TGCGCCAGCAGCCCCAACAAAAGACTAACTAGCGGGCGCACAGATACGCAGTATTTT
V: TRBV5-1
J: TRBJ2-3
D: TRBD2
size: many

CDR3: CSASGWLRGRTDTQYF
DNA: TGCAGTGCTAGTGGCTGGTTGAGGGGGCGCACAGATACGCAGTATTTT
V: TRBV20-1
J: TRBJ2-3
D: TRBD1
size: -

CDR3: CASSRTDPYEQYF
DNA: TGTGCCAGCAGTAGAACGGATCCCTACGAGCAGTACTTC
V: TRBV12-3/TRBV12-4
J: TRBJ2-7
D: -
size: -

CDR3: CASSESPESYEQYF
DNA: TGCGCCAGCAGTGAGTCACCTGAGAGCTACGAGCAGTACTTC
V: TRBV10-2
J: TRBJ2-7
D: -
size: few

CDR3: CASSPQAQGDTDTQYF
DNA: TGTGCCAGCAGCCCCCAGGCCCAGGGGGACACAGATACGCAGTATTTT
V: TRBV7-6
J: TRBJ2-3
D: TRBD1
size: -

CDR3: CSAIRTSQSEQFF
DNA: TGCAGTGCTATCCGGACTAGCCAGTCTGAGCAGTTCTTC
V: TRBV20-1
J: TRBJ2-1
D: TRBD2
size: many

CDR3: CASSLGTNVNTEAFF
DNA: TGCGCCAGCAGCTTGGGGACAAACGTTAACACTGAAGCTTTCTTT
V: TRBV5-1
J: TRBJ1-1
D: -
size: few

CDR3: CATSDPGQGVYEQFF
DNA: TGTGCCACCAGTGACCCGGGACAGGGGGTCTATGAGCAGTTCTTC
V: TRBV24-1
J: TRBJ2-1
D: TRBD1
size: -

CDR3: CASSIQDSYEQYF
DNA: TGTGCCAGCAGTATACAGGACAGCTACGAGCAGTACTTC
V: TRBV27
J: TRBJ2-7
D: -
size: -

CDR3: CASSFMGQGLDEQFF
DNA: TGCGCCAGCAGCTTTATGGGACAGGGTCTCGATGAGCAGTTCTTC
V: TRBV5-1
J: TRBJ2-1
D: TRBD1
size: -

CDR3: CASSEVKSQGAHEQYF
DNA: TGTGCCAGCAGTGAAGTCAAGTCACAGGGGGCCCACGAGCAGTACTTC
V: TRBV25-1
J: TRBJ2-7
D: TRBD1
size: few

CDR3: CASRTYSDLRHTNYGYTF
DNA: TGTGCCAGCAGGACGTATTCCGATCTGAGGCACACTAACTATGGCTACACCTTC
V: TRBV12-3/TRBV12-4
J: TRBJ1-2
D: -
size: -

CDR3: CASSLEKRASSGEQYF
DNA: TGTGCCAGCAGTTTAGAGAAAAGGGCTAGTTCGGGCGAGCAGTACTTC
V: TRBV12-3/TRBV12-4
J: TRBJ2-7
D: -
size: few

CDR3: CASGFGRGPPYNEQFF
DNA: TGTGCTAGTGGTTTTGGGAGGGGACCCCCCTACAATGAGCAGTTCTTC
V: TRBV12-5
J: TRBJ2-1
D: TRBD2
size: -

CDR3: CASRLEASGVANEQFF
DNA: TGTGCAAGTCGCTTAGAGGCTAGCGGGGTAGCTAATGAGCAGTTCTTC
V: TRBV12-2
J: TRBJ2-1
D: -
size: -

CDR3: CASSQGGRFQETQYF
DNA: TGTGCCAGCAGCCAGGGCGGTCGCTTTCAAGAGACCCAGTACTTC
V: TRBV3-1
J: TRBJ2-5
D: -
size: many

CDR3: CASSLVGRTMNTEAFF
DNA: TGTGCCAGCAGCTTAGTAGGGCGGACGATGAACACTGAAGCTTTCTTT
V: TRBV7-2
J: TRBJ1-1
D: -
size: -

CDR3: CASSHRDRSYNEQFF
DNA: TGTGCCAGCAGTCACCGGGACAGATCCTACAATGAGCAGTTCTTC
V: TRBV12-3/TRBV12-4
J: TRBJ2-1
D: TRBD1
size: few

CDR3: CASSFEDTQYF
DNA: TGCGCCAGCAGCTTCGAGGATACGCAGTATTTT
V: TRBV5-1
J: TRBJ2-3
D: -
size: many

CDR3: CASSPAGTSGVNEQFF
DNA: TGTGCCAGCAGCCCGGCCGGGACTAGCGGGGTGAATGAGCAGTTCTTC
V: TRBV7-2
J: TRBJ2-1
D: TRBD2
size: many

CDR3: CSAPLAGGGDTQYF
DNA: TGCAGTGCCCCCTTAGCGGGAGGGGGGGATACGCAGTATTTT
V: TRBV20-1
J: TRBJ2-3
D: TRBD2
size: many

CDR3: CASSPSAGGYGYTF
DNA: TGTGCCAGCAGCCCGTCAGCCGGGGGCTACGGCTACACCTTC
V: TRBV3-1
J: TRBJ1-2
D: -
size: few

CDR3: CASSVSGGAGQYF
DNA: TGTGCCAGCAGTGTTAGCGGGGGGGCCGGGCAGTATTTT
V: TRBV2
J: TRBJ2-3
D: TRBD2
size: few

CDR3: CASSPSNGRLRINEQFF
DNA: TGTGCCAGCAGCCCCTCAAATGGGCGCCTCAGGATCAATGAGCAGTTCTTC
V: TRBV9
J: TRBJ2-1
D: -
size: -

CDR3: CASSPRSPGDNSPLHF
DNA: TGTGCCAGCAGCCCCAGGTCCCCGGGGGATAATTCACCCCTCCACTTT
V: TRBV27
J: TRBJ1-6
D: -
size: -

CDR3: CASSDSSGRVGEQFF
DNA: TGTGCCAGCAGTGACTCTAGCGGGAGGGTCGGTGAGCAGTTCTTC
V: TRBV2
J: TRBJ2-1
D: TRBD2
size: few

CDR3: CSARDWGEGYNEQFF
DNA: TGCAGTGCTAGAGATTGGGGGGAGGGCTACAATGAGCAGTTCTTC
V: TRBV20-1
J: TRBJ2-1
D: TRBD2
size: -

CDR3: CSARRQKRYNEQFF
DNA: TGCAGTGCTAGAAGACAGAAGCGCTACAATGAGCAGTTCTTC
V: TRBV20-1
J: TRBJ2-1
D: -
size: many

CDR3: CARGDNEQFF
DNA: TGCGCCAGAGGGGATAATGAGCAGTTCTTC
V: TRBV10-1
J: TRBJ2-1
D: -
size: many

CDR3: CASSPPGQFSTDTQYF
DNA: TGTGCCAGCAGCCCCCCAGGGCAATTTAGCACAGATACGCAGTATTTT
V: TRBV3-1
J: TRBJ2-3
D: -
size: -

CDR3: CASRLPNRGQGATRTGELFF
DNA: TGTGCCAGCAGATTACCGAACAGGGGACAGGGGGCAACTCGCACCGGGGAGCTGTTTTTT
V: TRBV28
J: TRBJ2-2
D: TRBD1
size: few

CDR3: CASSLSPSGRANRDYEQYF
DNA: TGCGCCAGCAGCTTGTCGCCTAGCGGGAGGGCGAATAGGGACTACGAGCAGTACTTC
V: TRBV5-1
J: TRBJ2-7
D: TRBD2
size: few

CDR3: CASRFRVVGHNEQFF
DNA: TGCGCCAGCAGATTTCGGGTGGTAGGGCACAATGAGCAGTTCTTC
V: TRBV5-1
J: TRBJ2-1
D: -
size: few

CDR3: CSARLLAGVQETQYF
DNA: TGCAGTGCTAGATTACTAGCGGGGGTACAAGAGACCCAGTACTTC
V: TRBV20-1
J: TRBJ2-5
D: TRBD2
size: -

CDR3: CASSLAGPYWDTQYF
DNA: TGCGCCAGCAGCTTGGCCGGTCCGTATTGGGATACGCAGTATTTT
V: TRBV5-1
J: TRBJ2-3
D: -
size: few

CDR3: CASSLTLAGGRDEQFF
DNA: TGCGCCAGCAGCTTAACCCTAGCGGGGGGAAGGGATGAGCAGTTCTTC
V: TRBV5-1
J: TRBJ2-1
D: TRBD2
size: -

CDR3: CASSFLDRGRETQYF
DNA: TGTGCCAGCAGTTTTCTGGACAGGGGGAGGGAGACCCAGTACTTC
V: TRBV28
J: TRBJ2-5
D: TRBD1
size: -

CDR3: CASSSSGKETQYF
DNA: TGCGCCAGCAGCTCTAGCGGGAAAGAGACCCAGTACTTC
V: TRBV5-1
J: TRBJ2-5
D: TRBD2
size: many

CDR3: CSGGRGTGELFF
DNA: TGCAGTGGCGGGAGGGGCACCGGGGAGCTGTTTTTT
V: TRBV20-1
J: TRBJ2-2
D: TRBD2
size: -

CDR3: CASSYGLAGGRDTQYF
DNA: TGTGCCAGCAGCTACGGACTAGCGGGGGGACGAGATACGCAGTATTTT
V: TRBV5-5
J: TRBJ2-3
D: TRBD2
size: few

CDR3: CSAQGGNEQFF
DNA: TGCAGTGCTCAAGGGGGCAATGAGCAGTTCTTC
V: TRBV20-1
J: TRBJ2-1
D: -
size: many

CDR3: CASSLSSGRADEQFF
DNA: TGTGCCAGCAGCTTAAGTAGCGGGAGGGCCGATGAGCAGTTCTTC
V: TRBV7-2
J: TRBJ2-1
D: TRBD2
size: -

CDR3: CASSEITESPLHF
DNA: TGTGCCAGCAGTGAAATAACCGAGTCTCCCCTCCACTTT
V: TRBV6-1
J: TRBJ1-6
D: -
size: -

CDR3: CASSLAPIRGYQETQYF
DNA: TGTGCCAGCAGCTTGGCACCCATCCGGGGCTACCAAGAGACCCAGTACTTC
V: TRBV5-6
J: TRBJ2-5
D: -
size: -

CDR3: CASSLPWVTGNTIYF
DNA: TGTGCCAGCAGCCTCCCGTGGGTTACCGGAAACACCATATATTTT
V: TRBV7-9
J: TRBJ1-3
D: -
size: -

CDR3: CSARLGNLGAGELFF
DNA: TGCAGTGCTCGATTGGGGAATTTGGGGGCCGGGGAGCTGTTTTTT
V: TRBV20-1
J: TRBJ2-2
D: -
size: -

CDR3: CASSWSGGIIGELFF
DNA: TGTGCCAGCAGTTGGTCAGGGGGCATAATCGGGGAGCTGTTTTTT
V: TRBV12-3/TRBV12-4
J: TRBJ2-2
D: TRBD1
size: many

CDR3: CASSYRLVGPAGFF
DNA: TGTGCCAGCAGTTACCGCCTAGTAGGGCCGGCGGGCTTCTTT
V: TRBV6-5
J: TRBJ1-1
D: -
size: many

CDR3: CSARYGGLNYGYTF
DNA: TGCAGTGCTAGATACGGGGGGCTTAACTATGGCTACACCTTC
V: TRBV20-1
J: TRBJ1-2
D: -
size: -

CDR3: CASSYRQGETQYF
DNA: TGTGCCAGCAGCTACAGGCAGGGGGAGACCCAGTACTTC
V: TRBV11-3
J: TRBJ2-5
D: -
size: few

CDR3: CASSQERAGVSTEAFF
DNA: TGCGCCAGCAGCCAAGAAAGGGCAGGGGTTAGTACTGAAGCTTTCTTT
V: TRBV4-1
J: TRBJ1-1
D: -
size: -

CDR3: CASSRYRGPSSYEQYF
DNA: TGTGCCAGCAGCCGATACAGGGGCCCAAGCTCCTACGAGCAGTACTTC
V: TRBV28
J: TRBJ2-7
D: TRBD1
size: -

CDR3: CASSEEGARYEQYF
DNA: TGTGCCAGCAGTGAGGAGGGGGCGCGCTACGAGCAGTACTTC
V: TRBV2
J: TRBJ2-7
D: -
size: -

CDR3: CASTLRGGLGDEQFF
DNA: TGTGCCAGCACCCTGAGGGGCGGACTAGGGGATGAGCAGTTCTTC
V: TRBV6-1
J: TRBJ2-1
D: TRBD2
size: many

CDR3: CASSSRTGQQETQYF
DNA: TGTGCCAGCAGCTCCCGGACAGGCCAGCAAGAGACCCAGTACTTC
V: TRBV7-9
J: TRBJ2-5
D: TRBD1
size: -

CDR3: CASRRLADNEQFF
DNA: TGTGCCAGCAGACGACTAGCGGACAATGAGCAGTTCTTC
V: TRBV6-1
J: TRBJ2-1
D: TRBD2
size: -